The entry below describes one T cell receptor (beta chain). Its antigen is unknown. The entry originates in a study of chemoradiotherapy in HPV16-positive cancers. Study findings and constraints: Candidate HPV-specific clones and E7-related TCR motifs grew in tumor during treatment. Functional assays defining HPV-specific T cells used only a couple of HPV16-positive patients.

Sequenced by immunoSEQ multiplex PCR; TCRdb stores in-frame clones only, minus some. This sample carries around 33,000 clones, approximately 90% of them seen once, and the ten largest clones take around 5%. The germline gives CDR1 SGHNT, CDR2 YYREEE (reference sequence). The CDR3 spans 15 residues. J was trimmed by 1 base and V by 4 bases; bases with no gene match: 4. Repertoires were sampled repeatedly during chemoradiotherapy. The source is a human donor with HPV-associated anogenital cancer. The chain has TRBV5-4 and TRBJ1-1; 10 bases are shared with TRBD1. Sequencing used blood, obtained from a patient who underwent chemoradiotherapy. The CDR3: CASSDGQGGNTEAFF. The DNA for the CDR3 is TGTGCCAGCAGCGACGGACAGGGGGGGAACACTGAAGCTTTCTTT.